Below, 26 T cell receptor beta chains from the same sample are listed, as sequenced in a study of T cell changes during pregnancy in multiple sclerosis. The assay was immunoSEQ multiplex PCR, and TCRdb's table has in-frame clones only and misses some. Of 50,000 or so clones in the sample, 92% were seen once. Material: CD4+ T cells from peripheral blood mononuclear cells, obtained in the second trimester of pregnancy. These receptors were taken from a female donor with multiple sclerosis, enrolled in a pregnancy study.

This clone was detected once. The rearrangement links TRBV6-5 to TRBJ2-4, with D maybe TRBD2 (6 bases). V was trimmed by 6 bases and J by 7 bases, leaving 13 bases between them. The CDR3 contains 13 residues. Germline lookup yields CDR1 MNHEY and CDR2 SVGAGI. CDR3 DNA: TGTGCCAGCAGGCCCCTAGCGCGGAACATTCAGTACTTC. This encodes CASRPLARNIQYF.

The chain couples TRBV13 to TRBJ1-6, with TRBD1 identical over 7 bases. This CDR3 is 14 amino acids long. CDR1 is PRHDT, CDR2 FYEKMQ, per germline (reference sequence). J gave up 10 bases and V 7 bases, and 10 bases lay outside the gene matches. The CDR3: CASTTTGTGSPLHF. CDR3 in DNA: TGTGCCAGCACTACGACAGGGACCGGATCACCCCTCCACTTT.

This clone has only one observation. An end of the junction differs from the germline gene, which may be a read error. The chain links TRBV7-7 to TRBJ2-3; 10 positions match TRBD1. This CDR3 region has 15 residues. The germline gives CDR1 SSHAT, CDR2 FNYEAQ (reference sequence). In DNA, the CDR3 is TGTGCTAGCAGCCTAGGGACAGGGGAAATAGATACGCAGTATTTT. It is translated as CASSLGTGEIDTQYF.

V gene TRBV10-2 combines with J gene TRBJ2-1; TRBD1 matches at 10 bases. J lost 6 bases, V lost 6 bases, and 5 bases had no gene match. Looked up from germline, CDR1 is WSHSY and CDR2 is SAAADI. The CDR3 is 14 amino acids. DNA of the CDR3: TGCGCCAGCAGCCGGGACAGGGGACCCAATGAGCAGTTCTTC. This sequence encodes CASSRDRGPNEQFF.

CDR3 nucleotides: TGCGCCAGCAGCCTTCGACAGGGACATGACGCTGAAGCTTTCTTT. This sequence encodes CASSLRQGHDAEAFF. The chain joins TRBV5-1 to TRBJ1-1; 7 positions agree with TRBD1. In germline, CDR1 is SGHRS, CDR2 YFSETQ. Germline trimming cut 4 bases from V and 6 bases from J; bases unmatched to any gene: 12. The CDR3 runs 15 residues.

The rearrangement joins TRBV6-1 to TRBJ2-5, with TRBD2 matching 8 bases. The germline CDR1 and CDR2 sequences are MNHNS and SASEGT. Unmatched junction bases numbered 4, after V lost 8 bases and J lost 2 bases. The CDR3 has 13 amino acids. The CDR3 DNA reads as TGTGCCAGCCAACTAGCGGTACAAGAGACCCAGTACTTC. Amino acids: CASQLAVQETQYF.

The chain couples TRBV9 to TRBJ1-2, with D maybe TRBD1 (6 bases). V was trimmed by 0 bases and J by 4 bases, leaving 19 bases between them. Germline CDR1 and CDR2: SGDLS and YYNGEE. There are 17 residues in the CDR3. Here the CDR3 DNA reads TGTGCCAGCAGCGTAGGGGGTTCTGGACAGACGATCTATGGCTACACCTTC. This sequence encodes CASSVGGSGQTIYGYTF. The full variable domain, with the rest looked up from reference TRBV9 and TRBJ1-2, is DSGVTQTPKHLITATGQRVTLRCSPRSGDLSVYWYQQSLDQGLQFLIQYYNGEERAKGNILERFSAQQFPDLHSELNLSSLELGDSALYFCASSVGGSGQTIYGYTFGSGTRLTVV.

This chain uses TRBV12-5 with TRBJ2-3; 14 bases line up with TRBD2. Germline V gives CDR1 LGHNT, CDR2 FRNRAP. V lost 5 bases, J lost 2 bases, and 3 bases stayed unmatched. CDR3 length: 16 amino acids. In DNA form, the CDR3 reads TGTGCTAGTGGTCCGGGACTAGCGGGGGACACAGATACGCAGTATTTT. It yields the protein CASGPGLAGDTDTQYF. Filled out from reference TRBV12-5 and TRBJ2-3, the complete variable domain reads DARVTQTPRHKVTEMGQEVTMRCQPILGHNTVFWYRQTMMQGLELLAYFRNRAPLDDSGMPKDRFSAEMPDATLATLKIQPSEPRDSAVYFCASGPGLAGDTDTQYFGPGTRLTVL.

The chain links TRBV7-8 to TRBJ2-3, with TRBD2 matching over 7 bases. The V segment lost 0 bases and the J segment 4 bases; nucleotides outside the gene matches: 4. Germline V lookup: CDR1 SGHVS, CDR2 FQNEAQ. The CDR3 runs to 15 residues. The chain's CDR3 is CASSLAGGIPDTQYF. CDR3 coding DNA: TGTGCCAGCAGCTTAGCGGGGGGGATCCCAGATACGCAGTATTTT.

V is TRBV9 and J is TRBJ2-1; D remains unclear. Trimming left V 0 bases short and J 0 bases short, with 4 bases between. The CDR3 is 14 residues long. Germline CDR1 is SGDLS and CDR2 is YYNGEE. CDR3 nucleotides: TGTGCCAGCAGCGTAGGCAGCTCCTACAATGAGCAGTTCTTC. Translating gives CASSVGSSYNEQFF.

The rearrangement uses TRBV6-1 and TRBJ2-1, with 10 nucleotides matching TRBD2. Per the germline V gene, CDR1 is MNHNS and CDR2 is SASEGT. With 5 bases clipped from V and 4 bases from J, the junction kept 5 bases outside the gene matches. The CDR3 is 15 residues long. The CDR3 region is CASSLAGGPYNEQFF. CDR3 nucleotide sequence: TGTGCCAGCAGTTTAGCGGGGGGCCCGTACAATGAGCAGTTCTTC.

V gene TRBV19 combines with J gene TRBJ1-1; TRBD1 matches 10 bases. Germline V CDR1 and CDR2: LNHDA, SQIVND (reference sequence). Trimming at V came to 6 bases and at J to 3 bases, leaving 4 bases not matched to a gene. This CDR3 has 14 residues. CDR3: CASRTGGADTEAFF. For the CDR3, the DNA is TGTGCCAGTAGGACAGGGGGCGCGGACACTGAAGCTTTCTTT.

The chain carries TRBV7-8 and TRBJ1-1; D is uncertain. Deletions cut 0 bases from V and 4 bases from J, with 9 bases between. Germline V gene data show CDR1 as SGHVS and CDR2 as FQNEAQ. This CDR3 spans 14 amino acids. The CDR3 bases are TGTGCCAGCAGCTTAGCGAGGTCGGCCACTGAAGCTTTCTTT. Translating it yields CASSLARSATEAFF.

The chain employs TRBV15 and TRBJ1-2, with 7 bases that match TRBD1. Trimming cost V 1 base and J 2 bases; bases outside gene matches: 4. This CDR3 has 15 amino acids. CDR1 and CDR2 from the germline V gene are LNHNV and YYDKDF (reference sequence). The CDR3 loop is CATSRADRENYGYTF. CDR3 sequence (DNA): TGTGCCACCAGCAGAGCCGACAGGGAGAACTATGGCTACACCTTC.

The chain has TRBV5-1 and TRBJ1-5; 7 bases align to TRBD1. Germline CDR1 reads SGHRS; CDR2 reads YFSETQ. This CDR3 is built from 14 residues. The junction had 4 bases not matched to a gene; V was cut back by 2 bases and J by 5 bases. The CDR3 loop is CASSLGGSDQPQHF. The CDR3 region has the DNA TGCGCCAGCAGCTTAGGGGGCTCGGATCAGCCCCAGCATTTT.

The CDR3 DNA is TGCGCCAGCAGCCCGGGACTAGCGGGGGCGGAGACCCAGTACTTC. Protein: CASSPGLAGAETQYF. This rearrangement joins TRBV5-1 to TRBJ2-5; TRBD2 aligns across 14 bases. CDR1 and CDR2 from the germline V gene are SGHRS and YFSETQ. The CDR3 has 15 residues. Trimming cost V 4 bases and J 5 bases; bases outside gene matches: 4.

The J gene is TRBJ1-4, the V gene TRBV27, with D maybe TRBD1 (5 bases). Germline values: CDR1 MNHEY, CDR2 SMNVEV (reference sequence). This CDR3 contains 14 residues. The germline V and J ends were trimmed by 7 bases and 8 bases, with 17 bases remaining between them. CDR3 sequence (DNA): TGTGCCAGCACCGAGGCGAGGGGAGGCGAAAAACTGTTTTTT. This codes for CASTEARGGEKLFF.

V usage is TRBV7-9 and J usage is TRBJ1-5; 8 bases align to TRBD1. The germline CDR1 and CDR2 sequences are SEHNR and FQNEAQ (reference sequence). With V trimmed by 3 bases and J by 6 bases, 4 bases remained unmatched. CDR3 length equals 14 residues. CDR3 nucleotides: TGTGCCAGCAGCTTTCAGGGGGCTGCTCAGCCCCAGCATTTT. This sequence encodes CASSFQGAAQPQHF.

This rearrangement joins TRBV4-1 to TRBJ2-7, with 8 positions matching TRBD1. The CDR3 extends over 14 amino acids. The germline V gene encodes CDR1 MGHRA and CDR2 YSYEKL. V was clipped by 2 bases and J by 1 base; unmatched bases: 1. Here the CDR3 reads CASSQYRGSYEQYF. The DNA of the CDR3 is TGCGCCAGCAGCCAATACAGGGGGTCCTACGAGCAGTACTTC.

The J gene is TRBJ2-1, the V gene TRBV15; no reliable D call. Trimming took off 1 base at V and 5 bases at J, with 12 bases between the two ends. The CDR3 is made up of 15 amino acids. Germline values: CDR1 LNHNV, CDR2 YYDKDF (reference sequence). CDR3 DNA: TGTGCCACCAGCAGAGGCCGACTGATGAACAATGAGCAGTTCTTC. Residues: CATSRGRLMNNEQFF.

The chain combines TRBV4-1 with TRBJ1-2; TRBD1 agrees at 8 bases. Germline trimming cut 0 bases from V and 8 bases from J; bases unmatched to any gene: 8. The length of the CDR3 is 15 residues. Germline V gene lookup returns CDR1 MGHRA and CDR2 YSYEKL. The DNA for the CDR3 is TGCGCCAGCAGCCAAGAGACGTCAGGGGGCGGGGGCTACACCTTC. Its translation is CASSQETSGGGGYTF.

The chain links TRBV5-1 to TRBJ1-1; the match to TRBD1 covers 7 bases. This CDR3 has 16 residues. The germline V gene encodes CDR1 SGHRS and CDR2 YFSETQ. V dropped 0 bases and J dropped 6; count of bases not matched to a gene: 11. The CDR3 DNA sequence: TGCGCCAGCAGCTTGGCCCAGGGCACAGGGGTGGCTGAAGCTTTCTTT. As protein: CASSLAQGTGVAEAFF.

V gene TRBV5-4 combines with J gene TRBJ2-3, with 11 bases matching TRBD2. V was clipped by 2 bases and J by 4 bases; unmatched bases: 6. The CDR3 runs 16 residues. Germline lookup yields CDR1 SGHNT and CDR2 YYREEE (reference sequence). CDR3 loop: CASSFWTSGSSDTQYF. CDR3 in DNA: TGTGCCAGCAGCTTCTGGACTAGCGGGTCTTCAGATACGCAGTATTTT. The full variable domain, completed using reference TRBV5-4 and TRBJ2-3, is ETGVTQSPTHLIKTRGQQVTLRCSSQSGHNTVSWYQQALGQGPQFIFQYYREEENGRGNFPPRFSGLQFPNYSSELNVNALELDDSALYLCASSFWTSGSSDTQYFGPGTRLTVL.

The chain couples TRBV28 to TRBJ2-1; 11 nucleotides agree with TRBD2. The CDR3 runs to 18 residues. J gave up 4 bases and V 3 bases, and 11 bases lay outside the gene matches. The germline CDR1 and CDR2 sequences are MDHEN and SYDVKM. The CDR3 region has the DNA TGTGCCAGCAGTTTTTCGCTACTAGCGGGAGTTGGGTACAATGAGCAGTTCTTC. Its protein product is CASSFSLLAGVGYNEQFF.

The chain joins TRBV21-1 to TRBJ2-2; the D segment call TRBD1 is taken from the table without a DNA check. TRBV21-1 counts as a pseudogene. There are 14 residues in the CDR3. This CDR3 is CASTSGQNTGELFF. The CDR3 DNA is TGTGCCAGCACCTCGGGACAAAACACCGGGGAGCTGTTTTTT.

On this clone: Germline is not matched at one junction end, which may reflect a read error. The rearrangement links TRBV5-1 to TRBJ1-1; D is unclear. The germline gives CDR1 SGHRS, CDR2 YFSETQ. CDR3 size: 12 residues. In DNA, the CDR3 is TGCGCCAGCAGCTCTGACAACACAGAAGCTTTCTTT. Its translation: CASSSDNTEAFF.